This T cell receptor (beta chain) originates from a study of human T cells and chemical hapten exposure. Indicated time point: healthy volunteer bleed at 6 weeks. Unfractionated whole blood served as the source for total RNA extraction. Individual cDNA molecules had unique molecular identifiers attached to them by the library. TCRdb reanalysed the RACE reads using MiXCR and keeps one entry per CDR3 protein. The repertoire includes 30,000 to 35,000 distinct CDR3 sequences, less than 5.5% of them detected once, and around 13% sits in the top ten. The table lists this clonotype with many counts. With 6 bases removed from V and 5 bases from J, the gap between germline ends came to 22 bases. Per the germline V gene, CDR1 is SEHNR and CDR2 is FQNEAQ (reference sequence). This CDR3 has 16 amino acids.

This TCR was recovered from a human donor in good health. Some clones in this sample may be carry-over from other donors' samples. The rearrangement links TRBV7-9 to TRBJ2-5, with a tentative D call TRBD1 (5 bases). The sample comprised whole blood. Here the CDR3 DNA reads TGTGCCAGCAGACCGCATTATCGAAGGGGTTTGGAGACCCAGTACTTC. The encoded protein is CASRPHYRRGLETQYF.